This TCR beta chain derives from a study of identifying expanded T cells in peripheral blood. Study observations and caveats: Roughly 1.1 clones differed between technical replicates, versus around 16 and 19 over time.

Generated by immunoSEQ multiplex PCR, the TCRdb table keeps only in-frame clones and is missing some. This table has around 78,000 clones, 84% appearing once. Germline trimming cut 4 bases from V and 7 bases from J; bases unmatched to any gene: 7. The CDR3 totals 14 residues. Germline CDR1 is SGHDN and CDR2 is FVKESK. Remarks on this clone: Its antigen remains unknown.

This TCR was sampled from a person between 18 and 70 years old in good health. The chain has TRBV14 and TRBJ2-5; 9 bases fit TRBD2. The sample taken for sequencing was blood. The DNA of the CDR3 is TGTGCCAGCAGCCCCGGGACTAGCTCCTGGACCCAGTACTTC. This sequence encodes CASSPGTSSWTQYF.